Shown below are 19 T cell receptor beta chains from a single sample sequenced in a study of Ad26.COV2.S vaccination and SARS-CoV-2 variants (dated by TCRdb to about 2021). This specimen's treatment or condition label, interpreted: over 15 received Ad26.COV2.S at low or high dose, single or two shots; roughly 5 received placebo; per-sample allocation not given. Repertoires of vaccine and placebo recipients were sequenced from samples collected on day 63 after the first injection. Libraries were made using the immunoSEQ multiplex PCR assay. This immuneACCESS table, as held by TCRdb, lists in-frame sequences with V and J called but not all clones. Of the missing ones, under half trace to an unresolved V gene in checked studies; the others have no known cause. The sample table shows approximately 350,000 clones, and over 75% are seen once. Of the sample, around 3.6% falls within the top ten clones.

Here the sequenced sample was peripheral blood, taken in a trial of Ad26.COV2.S vaccine versus placebo. All receptors derive from a person aged 18-65 years who received the Ad26.COV2.S COVID-19 vaccine or a placebo.

The V gene is TRBV7-6, the J gene TRBJ1-2; a possible D gene is TRBD1 (6 bases). Germline V gene data show CDR1 as SGHVS and CDR2 as FNYEAQ. The length of the CDR3 is 15 residues. V lost 5 bases and J lost 2, with 15 bases in between. CDR3 loop: CASSPTERGNYGYTF. As DNA, the CDR3 is TGTGCCAGCAGCCCCACGGAGAGGGGGAACTATGGCTACACCTTC.

V and J are TRBV5-1 and TRBJ2-5, with no clear D. V was trimmed by 4 bases and J by 2 bases, leaving 12 bases between them. This CDR3 spans 14 amino acids. CDR1 is SGHRS, CDR2 YFSETQ, per germline. The CDR3 DNA follows: TGCGCCAGCAGCCCGATCACGAGACAAGAGACCCAGTACTTC. Protein sequence: CASSPITRQETQYF. The whole variable domain, filled in from reference TRBV5-1 and TRBJ2-5, reads KAGVTQTPRYLIKTRGQQVTLSCSPISGHRSVSWYQQTPGQGLQFLFEYFSETQRNKGNFPGRFSGRQFSNSRSEMNVSTLELGDSALYLCASSPITRQETQYFGPGTRLLVL.

The chain has TRBV27 and TRBJ1-2; 8 bases agree with TRBD1. Germline trimming cut 2 bases from V and 7 bases from J; bases unmatched to any gene: 3. The germline CDR1 and CDR2 sequences are MNHEY and SMNVEV (reference sequence). The CDR3 loop spans 13 amino acids. The CDR3 here is CASSLTGQGGYTF. CDR3 bases: TGTGCCAGCAGTTTAACCGGACAGGGTGGCTACACCTTC.

This chain joins TRBV4-3 and TRBJ1-6; possibly TRBD1 for D (6 bases). The ends were cut back, 2 bases at V and 6 bases at J, with 14 bases in the middle. Germline CDR1 and CDR2: LGHNA and YSLEER. CDR3 size: 16 residues. In DNA form, the CDR3 reads TGCGCCAGCAGCCAAAAACACTCCAGGGGTAATTCACCCCTCCACTTT. Translation gives CASSQKHSRGNSPLHF.

The CDR3 here is CASSPLQGANEQFF. CDR3 coding DNA: TGTGCCAGCAGTCCCTTACAGGGGGCGAATGAGCAGTTCTTC. The rearrangement links TRBV2 to TRBJ2-1; 9 positions match TRBD1. Germline values: CDR1 SNHLY, CDR2 FYNNEI. The CDR3 is 14 amino acids. After removal of 5 bases from V and 7 bases from J, the junction contained 6 bases not matched to a gene.

The V and J genes are TRBV5-6 and TRBJ2-7, with D unclear. The CDR3 is 13 amino acids. V shed 0 bases and J shed 5 bases, with 9 bases lying between them. Germline values: CDR1 SGHDT, CDR2 YYEEEE. The CDR3 nucleotides are TGTGCCAGCAGCTTGGTTAGGGTAAACGAGCAGTACTTC. Translation gives CASSLVRVNEQYF.

This clone was found once. The chain links TRBV28 to TRBJ1-1; D not resolved. CDR1 MDHEN and CDR2 SYDVKM come from the germline V gene. This CDR3 has 14 residues. V gave up 11 bases and J gave up 0 bases, with 16 bases separating them. The CDR3 DNA follows: TGTGCCTCCGGTTGGCGGTCAATGAACACTGAAGCTTTCTTT. Translating it yields CASGWRSMNTEAFF.

This clone has only a few counts. The chain couples TRBV6-5 to TRBJ2-5; 7 nucleotides agree with TRBD1. The germline CDR1 and CDR2 sequences are MNHEY and SVGAGI. This CDR3 comprises 14 residues. V lost 8 bases, J lost 5 bases, and 11 bases stayed unmatched. This CDR3 reads CASGTARTWETQYF. In DNA, the CDR3 is TGTGCCAGCGGGACAGCTCGTACATGGGAGACCCAGTACTTC.

The chain carries TRBV4-1 and TRBJ2-2; 8 bases line up with TRBD2. V trimming: 4 bases; J trimming: 3 bases; junction bases outside the gene matches: 7. Germline-derived CDR1 and CDR2 are MGHRA and YSYEKL. The CDR3 has 16 amino acids. The CDR3 DNA reads TGCGCCAGCAGCCGACCACCGGGACTAGACACCGGGGAGCTGTTTTTT. It encodes CASSRPPGLDTGELFF.

J is TRBJ2-2 and V is TRBV10-3, with D perhaps matching TRBD2 (5 bases). Per the germline V gene, CDR1 is ENHRY and CDR2 is SYGVKD. The CDR3 is made up of 11 amino acids. The CDR3 bases are TGTGGGAGCGGGAACACCGGGGAGCTGTTTTTT. Translated, it gives CGSGNTGELFF.

The rearrangement links TRBV7-2 to TRBJ1-5, with a tentative D call TRBD1 (6 bases). Trimming removed 0 bases from V and 2 bases from J, with 11 bases in between. The CDR3 has 16 residues. Looked up from germline, CDR1 is SGHTA and CDR2 is FQGNSA. The CDR3 loop is CASSLANRVGNQPQHF. The CDR3 DNA sequence: TGTGCCAGCAGCTTAGCGAACAGGGTGGGCAATCAGCCCCAGCATTTT.

The chain employs TRBV6-2 or TRBV6-3 and TRBJ1-4; 7 bases are a match to TRBD1. CDR1 is MNHEY and CDR2 is SVGEGT in the germline V gene. The CDR3 is made up of 14 amino acids. Trimming at V came to 5 bases and at J to 8 bases, leaving 8 bases not matched to a gene. The CDR3 spells CASSTTGRVEKLFF. CDR3 sequence (DNA): TGTGCCAGCAGTACGACAGGGCGGGTCGAAAAACTGTTTTTT.

The rearrangement links TRBV13 to TRBJ1-3; D is ambiguous. CDR1 PRHDT and CDR2 FYEKMQ come from the germline V gene (reference sequence). Trimming pared 1 base from V and 0 bases from J, leaving 4 bases between. The CDR3 spans 14 residues. As DNA, the CDR3 is TGTGCCAGCAGCTTAGATGGCTCTGGAAACACCATATATTTT. It is translated as CASSLDGSGNTIYF.

The V and J genes are TRBV30 and TRBJ1-2; a weak D match, TRBD1 (5 bases). Trimming removed 0 bases from V and 8 bases from J, with 10 bases in between. From germline, CDR1 is GTSNPN and CDR2 SVGIG (reference sequence). The CDR3 is 12 amino acids. CDR3 protein: CAWSVQVFGYTF. In DNA, the CDR3 is TGTGCCTGGAGTGTACAGGTCTTCGGCTACACCTTC.

The chain couples TRBV6-1 to TRBJ2-5; D gene ambiguous. The CDR3 has 13 residues. V was clipped by 2 bases and J by 5 bases, with 9 bases between them. The germline CDR1 and CDR2 sequences are MNHNS and SASEGT. Written as DNA, the CDR3 is TGTGCCAGCAGTGAACTGGGATGGGAGACCCAGTACTTC. It codes for CASSELGWETQYF.

The chain links TRBV3-1 (or the pseudogene TRBV3-2) to TRBJ1-5; D not certain. With 1 base removed from V and 5 bases from J, the gap between germline ends came to 12 bases. Germline loops: CDR1 LGHDT, CDR2 YNNKEL (reference sequence). This CDR3 spans 15 amino acids. CDR3 in DNA: TGTGCCAGCAGCCAAGGCGGCCCCGTTCATCAGCCCCAGCATTTT. Its translation is CASSQGGPVHQPQHF.

The chain links TRBV18 to TRBJ1-3; D gene uncertain. V lost 6 bases and J lost 7, with 7 bases in between. Germline CDR1 is KGHSH and CDR2 is LQKENI. This CDR3 is 11 amino acids long. CDR3 region: CASSSGNTIYF. The CDR3, as DNA: TGTGCCAGCTCTTCCGGGAACACCATATATTTT.

The genes are TRBV3-1 (or the pseudogene TRBV3-2) and TRBJ1-4, with a possible D match to TRBD1 (5 bases). With 1 base removed from V and 8 bases from J, the gap between germline ends came to 14 bases. The CDR3 extends over 15 amino acids. Per the germline V gene, CDR1 is LGHDT and CDR2 is YNNKEL (reference sequence). The CDR3 spells CASSQGLGVGEKLFF. The CDR3 coding sequence is TGTGCCAGCAGCCAAGGTCTGGGGGTAGGGGAAAAACTGTTTTTT.

The J gene is TRBJ2-5, the V gene TRBV19, with a possible D match to TRBD2 (6 bases). V was trimmed by 4 bases and J by 2 bases, leaving 14 bases between them. CDR1 LNHDA and CDR2 SQIVND come from the germline V gene (reference sequence). The CDR3 runs 15 residues. The chain's CDR3 is CASSTPGTHQETQYF. The CDR3 coding sequence is TGTGCCAGTAGTACTCCCGGGACTCATCAAGAGACCCAGTACTTC. Supplemented by reference TRBV19 and TRBJ2-5, the full variable domain reads DGGITQSPKYLFRKEGQNVTLSCEQNLNHDAMYWYRQDPGQGLRLIYYSQIVNDFQKGDIAEGYSVSREKKESFPLTVTSAQKNPTAFYLCASSTPGTHQETQYFGPGTRLLVL.